This T cell receptor (beta chain) originates from a study of cytomegalovirus exposure and HLA in healthy donors. The donors were in the approximately 120-subject validation cohort, distinct from the approximately 700-subject first cohort. Concerning this clone itself: Its antigen remains unknown.

Overall study findings and caveats: Cytomegalovirus-associated TCR beta chains were listed, numbering under 200. The tendency of first-cohort TCR clusters to co-occur in the 120 or so validation repertoires was identified by a subsequent analysis.

TCRdb's copy holds only in-frame clones and misses some; the assay was immunoSEQ multiplex PCR. The table shows some 120,000 clones, with around nine tenths occurring only once. This TCR came from a woman between 18 and 29 years old in good health and CMV-seronegative. Sequencing input: PBMCs.

In DNA form, the CDR3 reads TGTGCCAGCAGTCCCCCCCGGGGTAGCGGGAGAGCAGATACGCAGTATTTT. Amino acid sequence: CASSPPRGSGRADTQYF. The chain has TRBV25-1 and TRBJ2-3, with 9 bases fitting TRBD2. The CDR3 is 17 amino acids. CDR1 is MGHDK, CDR2 SYGVNS, per germline. The ends lost 5 bases at V and 4 bases at J; junction bases unmatched: 13.